Listed below are T cell receptor beta chains from one sample, sequenced in a study of post-analysis software for immune sequencing data. TCRdb ran MiXCR on the PCR reads and lists one entry per CDR3 protein. The sample lists about 500,000 distinct CDR3 sequences; nearly 45% were seen once. Specimen: blood. Receptors were obtained from a girl aged 5-17 years with multiple sclerosis. Each CDR3 is given with its conserved first and last residue. The D gene is left open where the match is weak. Clone size is stated in some rows and not others, as once, few, many or a class when expanded.

j_call v_call clone_size d_call cdr3_nt cdr3_aa
TRBJ2-7 TRBV7-8 . . TGTGCCAGCAGCTTAAACAAACCCTACGAGCAGTACTTC CASSLNKPYEQYF
TRBJ2-7 TRBV20-1 . TRBD2 TGCAGTGCTAGAGTTGCGGGAGGTAACGAGCAGTACTTC CSARVAGGNEQYF
TRBJ2-7 TRBV20-1 . . TGCAGTGCTAGCGGACTCTACTACGAGCAGTACTTC CSASGLYYEQYF
TRBJ2-3 TRBV5-1 . TRBD2 TGCGCCAGCAGCTCGACTAGCGGCACGACAGATACGCAGTATTTT CASSSTSGTTDTQYF
TRBJ2-2 TRBV7-9 . TRBD2 TGTGCCAGCGGACATAGCGGGAGGACAGACCGGGAGCTGTTTTTT CASGHSGRTDRELFF
TRBJ2-3 TRBV20-1 . . TGCAGTGGCTCCTATCTTACTGGCGTTTTTGGAGATACGCAGTATTTT CSGSYLTGVFGDTQYF
TRBJ2-7 TRBV27 . . TGTGCCAGCAGTTTGGGACGACTTCCCTACGAGCAGTACTTC CASSLGRLPYEQYF
TRBJ1-6 TRBV2 . TRBD1 TGTGCCAGCAGCTTGGGACAGCCCTATAATTCACCCCTCCACTTT CASSLGQPYNSPLHF
TRBJ2-7 TRBV5-6 . TRBD2 TGTGCCAGCCGGAGGGCCGGGACTAGTTACGAGCAGTACTTC CASRRAGTSYEQYF
TRBJ2-1 TRBV4-2 few . TGTGCCAGCAGCCAAGATAGGACTACCTACAATGAGCAGTTCTTC CASSQDRTTYNEQFF
TRBJ2-3 TRBV6-1 . TRBD2 TGTGCCAGCAGTGGACTAGCGGCCACAGATACGCAGTATTTT CASSGLAATDTQYF
TRBJ2-1 TRBV7-3 . TRBD2 TGTGCCAGCAGCTTGTTAGCGGGAGCTGAGCAGTTCTTC CASSLLAGAEQFF
TRBJ2-1 TRBV27 . . TGTGCCAGCAGTTTAAAGGATAGCTCCTACAATGAGCAGTTCTTC CASSLKDSSYNEQFF
TRBJ2-1 TRBV7-7 . . TGTGCTAGCAGCCTAAACCCGAGCGGTGACGAGCAGTTCTTC CASSLNPSGDEQFF
TRBJ1-3 TRBV18 . . TGTGCCGGCTCACCACCGAACCCTGCTACAGGGATCTCTGGAAACACCATATATTTT CAGSPPNPATGISGNTIYF
TRBJ2-1 TRBV4-1 . TRBD1 TGCGCCAGCAGCCTTCAGGACAGGGAAAATGAGCAGTTCTTC CASSLQDRENEQFF
TRBJ2-1 TRBV11-2 . . TGTGCCAGCAGCTCCGTCGGGGTTGTTGGTGAGCAGTTCTTC CASSSVGVVGEQFF
TRBJ2-1 TRBV20-1 few TRBD1 TGCAGTGCTAGAGACGACAGGGGCGGAAGACTAAACAATGAGCAGTTCTTC CSARDDRGGRLNNEQFF
TRBJ2-7 TRBV7-2 . TRBD1 TGTGCCAGCAGCTTAGTCCCGGGACAGGAGCAGTACTTC CASSLVPGQEQYF
TRBJ2-3 TRBV24-1 . TRBD2 TGTGCCACCAGTGATTTACCCTCACTAGCGGGGAGCACAGATACGCAGTATTTT CATSDLPSLAGSTDTQYF
TRBJ2-7 TRBV11-2 . . TGTGCCAGCAGCTTAGGTCCTGGGGAGAGCTCCTACGAGCAGTACTTC CASSLGPGESSYEQYF
TRBJ2-5 TRBV29-1 few . TGCAGCGTAATAACACATGGGGAGACCCAGTACTTC CSVITHGETQYF
TRBJ2-1 TRBV5-1 . . TGCGCCAGCAGCTTGGAGCACCGGGTGGGGTACAATGGGCAGTTCTTC CASSLEHRVGYNGQFF
TRBJ2-5 TRBV7-6 . . TGTGCCAGCAGCTTAGGAAACGGGGTTTCGCAGACCCAGTACTTC CASSLGNGVSQTQYF
TRBJ2-7 TRBV15 few TRBD2 TGTGCCACCAGCAGAGATGGAACTAGCGGTCCCTCCTACGAGCAGTACTTC CATSRDGTSGPSYEQYF
TRBJ2-7 TRBV15 . . TGTGCCACCAGCAGAGAGGGGGATAGTAGCTCCTACGAGCAGTACTTC CATSREGDSSSYEQYF
TRBJ1-2 TRBV11-2 . . TGTGCCAGCAGCCCGACCTCGGACCTCTATGGCTACACTTTC CASSPTSDLYGYTF